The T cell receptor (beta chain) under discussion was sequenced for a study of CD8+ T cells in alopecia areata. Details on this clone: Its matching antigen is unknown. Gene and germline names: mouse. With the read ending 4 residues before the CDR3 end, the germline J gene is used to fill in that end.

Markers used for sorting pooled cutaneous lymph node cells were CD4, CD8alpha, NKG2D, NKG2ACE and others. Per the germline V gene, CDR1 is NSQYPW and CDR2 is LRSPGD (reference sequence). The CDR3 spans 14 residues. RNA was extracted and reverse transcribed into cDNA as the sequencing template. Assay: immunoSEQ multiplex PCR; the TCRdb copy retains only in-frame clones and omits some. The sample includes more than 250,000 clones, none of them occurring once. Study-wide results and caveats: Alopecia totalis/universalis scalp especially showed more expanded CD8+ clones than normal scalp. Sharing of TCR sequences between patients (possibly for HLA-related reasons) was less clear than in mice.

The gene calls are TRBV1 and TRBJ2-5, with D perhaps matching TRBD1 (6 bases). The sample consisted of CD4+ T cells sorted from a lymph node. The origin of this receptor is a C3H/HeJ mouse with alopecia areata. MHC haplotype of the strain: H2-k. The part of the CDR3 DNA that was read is TGCACCTGCAGTGCAGATCACAGGGAGGAC. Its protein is CTCSADHRED. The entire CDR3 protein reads CTCSADHREDTQYF.